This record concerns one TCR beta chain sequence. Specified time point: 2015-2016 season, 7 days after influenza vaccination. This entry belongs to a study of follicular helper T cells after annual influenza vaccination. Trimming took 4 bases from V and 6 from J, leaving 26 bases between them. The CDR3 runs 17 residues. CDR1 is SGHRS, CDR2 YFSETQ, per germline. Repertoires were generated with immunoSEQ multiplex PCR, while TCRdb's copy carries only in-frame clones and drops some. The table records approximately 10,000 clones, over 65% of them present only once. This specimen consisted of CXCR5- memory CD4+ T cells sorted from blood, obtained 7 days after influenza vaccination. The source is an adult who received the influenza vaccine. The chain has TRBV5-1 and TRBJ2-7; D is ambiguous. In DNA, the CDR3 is TGCGCCAGCAGCACCCGTGCCCAAAAGGGTGGGTCCGGCGAGCAGTACTTC. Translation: CASSTRAQKGGSGEQYF.